The next 2 T cell receptor beta chains were all read from a single sample in a study of human T cells and chemical hapten exposure. TCRdb itself ran the RACE reads through MiXCR, one entry per CDR3 protein. The data contain about 350,000 distinct CDR3 sequences, around 5.5% of them seen just once; the ten biggest clones take up around 8%. Time point given: pre-sensitization, week 0. Treatment here: therapeutic diphenylcyclopropenone sensitization with weekly scalp DPC. The source was whole blood, collected in connection with sensitization to the hapten diphenylcyclopropenone (DPC). These receptors all stem from a woman younger than 35 with alopecia areata. Some clones in this sample may be carry-over from other donors' samples.

This clonotype was found a few times. The genes are TRBV9 and TRBJ1-1; 7 nucleotides align to TRBD1. V lost 4 bases, J lost 4 bases, and 13 bases stayed unmatched. Germline V gene lookup returns CDR1 SGDLS and CDR2 YYNGEE. The CDR3 runs 16 residues. CDR3 DNA sequence: TGTGCCAGCAGCTCCCGAGTTGACAGGGAGGGCACTGAAGCTTTCTTT. It codes for CASSSRVDREGTEAFF.

This clonotype was counted many times. Here the CDR3 DNA reads TGCGCCAGCAGCCGACAGGGGGCACACCAAGAGACCCAGTACTTC. Amino acids: CASSRQGAHQETQYF. The chain links TRBV5-1 to TRBJ2-5, with 10 bases matching TRBD1. The J segment lost 0 bases and the V segment lost 4 bases, leaving 3 bases of the junction unmatched. The CDR3 runs 15 residues. Germline CDR1 reads SGHRS; CDR2 reads YFSETQ.